This TCR beta chain was documented in a study of breast tumors, draining lymph nodes, adjacent tissues. This CDR3 comprises 13 residues. The V end was cut by 10 bases, the J end by 0 bases, with 13 bases between. Germline CDR1 reads ENHRY; CDR2 reads SYGVKD. On this clonotype: No antigen is known for it.

Study-level results: Tumor T cell lymph node origin was a supported hypothesis, not proven. Compared with lymph nodes, tumors were less diverse; compared with nontumor tissue, more. Most tumor T cells seemingly derive from lymph node, then expand in tumor. Luminal-like breast cancer showed significantly higher tumor–nontumor repertoire similarity than basal-like.

Each CDR3 protein gets one entry after TCRdb re-called the multiplex PCR reads with MiXCR. In the table there are tens of thousands of distinct CDR3 sequences, 20% to 25% of which are singletons. J is TRBJ2-7 and V is TRBV10-3, with TRBD2 as a possible D gene (6 bases). The sequence came from a female donor with breast cancer. Some clones in this sample may be carry-over from other donors' samples. Specimen: breast tumor tissue. CDR3 nucleotides: TGTGCCACTGGGGAGGAGGGCTCCTACGAGCAGTACTTC. It specifies CATGEEGSYEQYF.